These 23 T cell receptor beta chains originate from one sample sequenced in a study of CD8 T cells in ankylosing spondylitis. Each CDR3 protein gets one entry after TCRdb re-called the 5' RACE reads with MiXCR. Of 250,000 to 300,000 distinct CDR3 sequences detected, 20% appear once; the ten largest clones hold 7.8%. The specimen sequenced was blood, either unsorted or a sorted T cell fraction (not recorded which). The receptors shown here come from a male donor with ankylosing spondylitis or in good health (not recorded which).

The chain uses TRBV5-1 and TRBJ1-2; D is unresolved. Trimming shortened V by 3 bases and J by 7 bases, and 19 bases separated the two germline ends. The germline V gene encodes CDR1 SGHRS and CDR2 YFSETQ. The CDR3 runs to 15 residues. CDR3 nucleotides: TGCGCCAGCAGCTCTTCCTCCGAGGCCCGGGGTGGCTACACCTTC. Protein: CASSSSSEARGGYTF.

The V call is TRBV5-1, the J call TRBJ2-5; D is unresolved. The CDR3 consists of 15 residues. From germline, CDR1 is SGHRS and CDR2 YFSETQ. V was clipped by 0 bases and J by 5 bases, with 14 bases between them. The CDR3 coding sequence is TGCGCCAGCAGCTTGGTGCCAGGAGTAGGGGAGACCCAGTACTTC. Translating it yields CASSLVPGVGETQYF.

The chain couples TRBV27 to TRBJ2-1, with 10 bases aligning to TRBD2. With V trimmed by 6 bases and J by 9 bases, 8 bases remained unmatched. The germline CDR1 and CDR2 sequences are MNHEY and SMNVEV (reference sequence). This CDR3 has 14 residues. CDR3: CASRASGRLREQFF. CDR3 coding DNA: TGTGCCAGCAGAGCTAGCGGGAGATTACGTGAGCAGTTCTTC.

This chain uses TRBV5-1 with TRBJ2-5, with D maybe TRBD1 (6 bases). Germline loops: CDR1 SGHRS, CDR2 YFSETQ. The CDR3 has 14 residues. The V end lost 4 bases, the J end lost 4 bases, and 14 bases lay between the germline ends. The CDR3 reads CASSTARGRETQYF. Written as DNA, the CDR3 is TGCGCCAGCAGCACGGCCAGGGGCAGAGAGACCCAGTACTTC.

The V call is TRBV24-1, the J call TRBJ1-4, with TRBD1 as a possible D gene (6 bases). CDR1 is KGHDR, CDR2 SFDVKD, per germline. This CDR3 contains 14 residues. V lost 4 bases, J lost 4 bases, and 9 bases lay in between. The CDR3 nucleotides are TGTGCCACCAGTGAACGGGACAATAATGAAAAACTGTTTTTT. Its translation: CATSERDNNEKLFF.

The chain is built from TRBV20-1 and TRBJ1-6; D is unclear. The CDR3 sequence is 15 residues long. V dropped 4 bases and J dropped 0 bases, with 10 bases sitting between them. CDR1 DFQATT and CDR2 SNEGSKA come from the germline V gene (reference sequence). The DNA of the CDR3 is TGCAGTGCTACCCAATCGGGCTCCTATAATTCACCCCTCCACTTT. It specifies CSATQSGSYNSPLHF.

This clonotype was observed at least ten times. The J gene is TRBJ1-1, the V gene TRBV4-2, with unresolved D. The germline gives CDR1 LGHNA, CDR2 YNFKEQ. The CDR3 loop spans 13 amino acids. The V gene lost 0 bases and the J gene lost 4 bases, with 6 bases spanning the gap. DNA of the CDR3: TGTGCCAGCAGCCAAGAGGGTGGCACTGAAGCTTTCTTT. It translates to CASSQEGGTEAFF.

The CDR3 coding sequence is TGTGCCAGCATCTCCCAGGAAGCCTACAATGAGCAGTTCTTC. Its translation is CASISQEAYNEQFF. The chain is built from TRBV28 and TRBJ2-1; D gene unclear. The CDR3 contains 14 residues. V dropped 7 bases and J dropped 2 bases, with 12 bases sitting between them. CDR1 and CDR2 from the germline V gene are MDHEN and SYDVKM.

This clonotype was seen repeatedly, ten times or more. V usage is TRBV20-1 and J usage is TRBJ1-2, with 9 positions matching TRBD1. Looked up from germline, CDR1 is DFQATT and CDR2 is SNEGSKA (reference sequence). This CDR3 contains 13 residues. The junction had 10 bases not matched to a gene; V was cut back by 6 bases and J by 8 bases. The CDR3: CSALPTGGVGYTF. The CDR3 DNA reads TGCAGTGCCCTACCGACAGGGGGAGTCGGCTACACCTTC.

This clonotype has only a few counts. The genes are TRBV12-3 or TRBV12-4 and TRBJ2-3; a possible D gene is TRBD2 (5 bases). V lost 1 base to trimming and J lost 6 bases, with 11 bases between them. The CDR3 contains 14 residues. CDR3 DNA sequence: TGTGCCAGCAGTTTAGGTCTAGCTTGGGATACGCAGTATTTT. This codes for CASSLGLAWDTQYF.

This clonotype showed up just a few times. The rearrangement joins TRBV24-1 to TRBJ2-3, with D perhaps matching TRBD2 (6 bases). Germline V gives CDR1 KGHDR, CDR2 SFDVKD. V lost 8 bases and J 6 bases, leaving 17 bases between the germline ends. This CDR3 is 14 amino acids long. This CDR3 is CATKGPGESDTQYF. The CDR3 region has the DNA TGTGCCACCAAGGGACCGGGAGAATCGGATACGCAGTATTTT.

Ten or more counts support this clonotype. In DNA, the CDR3 is TGTGCCAGCAGCTTATCTGGGACTAACACAGATACGCAGTATTTT. Residues: CASSLSGTNTDTQYF. The chain joins TRBV7-3 to TRBJ2-3; 7 nucleotides match TRBD2. The V and J ends lost 2 bases and 2 bases, in that order; junction bases with no gene match: 4. Germline values: CDR1 SGHTA, CDR2 FQGTGA. This CDR3 region has 15 residues.

The chain has TRBV3-1 and TRBJ2-1; 13 bases match TRBD2. Losses at the gene ends were 5 bases for V and 9 bases for J; bases not matched to a gene: 7. The CDR3 contains 15 residues. Germline V gives CDR1 LGHDT, CDR2 YNNKEL (reference sequence). The CDR3 coding sequence is TGTGCCAGCAGCTCACGGACTAGCGGGGGAGGTGAGCAGTTCTTC. This sequence encodes CASSSRTSGGGEQFF.

The chain carries TRBV29-1 and TRBJ1-1; D gene unclear. The CDR3 has 11 residues. The V and J ends lost 3 bases and 3 bases respectively, with 5 bases between them. Germline-derived CDR1 and CDR2 are SQVTM and ANQGSEA. CDR3 loop: CSVDLDTEAFF. Here the CDR3 DNA reads TGCAGCGTTGACCTCGACACTGAAGCTTTCTTT.

This clonotype has a count of ten or more. The J gene is TRBJ2-3, the V gene TRBV12-3 or TRBV12-4, with D perhaps TRBD1 (5 bases). The CDR3 runs 15 residues. The V and J ends lost 1 base and 0 bases respectively, with 8 bases between them. The CDR3 bases are TGTGCCAGCAGTTTAGACGGACATAGCACAGATACGCAGTATTTT. It yields the protein CASSLDGHSTDTQYF.

This clonotype was recorded a few times. The V and J genes are TRBV6-1 and TRBJ2-4, with 10 bases fitting TRBD1. From germline, CDR1 is MNHNS and CDR2 SASEGT. Trimming cost V 5 bases and J 9 bases; bases outside gene matches: 7. CDR3 length: 14 amino acids. CDR3 loop: CASSTGTGVGIQYF. The CDR3 DNA follows: TGTGCCAGCAGTACCGGGACAGGGGTCGGCATTCAGTACTTC.

J is TRBJ2-7 and V is TRBV6-5; D gene ambiguous. The CDR3 covers 9 residues. V was clipped by 9 bases and J by 3 bases, with 3 bases between them. Germline-derived CDR1 and CDR2 are MNHEY and SVGAGI. CDR3 sequence reads: CARIYEQYV. The CDR3 bases are TGTGCCAGAATCTACGAGCAGTACGTC.

The V call is TRBV27, the J call TRBJ1-6; D is possibly TRBD1 (6 bases). The germline gives CDR1 MNHEY, CDR2 SMNVEV (reference sequence). Trimming left V 0 bases short and J 0 bases short, with 12 bases between. The CDR3 length is 18 residues. The CDR3 nucleotides are TGTGCCAGCAGTTTATCGTTTGGGGGGCTCTCCTATAATTCACCCCTCCACTTT. It specifies CASSLSFGGLSYNSPLHF.

This clonotype was detected a few times. The chain has TRBV5-1 and TRBJ2-3; 7 positions match TRBD2. V was pared by 6 bases and J by 2 bases, with 3 bases of the junction left unmatched. The CDR3 totals 13 residues. Germline V gene lookup returns CDR1 SGHRS and CDR2 YFSETQ. CDR3 amino acids: CASKRDPTDTQYF. Here the CDR3 DNA reads TGCGCCAGCAAGCGGGACCCCACAGATACGCAGTATTTT.

The table lists this clonotype with a few counts. The V call is TRBV5-6, the J call TRBJ2-5; D remains ambiguous. The CDR3 is made up of 12 amino acids. Germline CDR1 and CDR2: SGHDT and YYEEEE. V was pared by 4 bases and J by 2 bases, with 6 bases between. As DNA, the CDR3 is TGTGCCAGCAGCCGTCTTCAAGAGACCCAGTACTTC. It yields the protein CASSRLQETQYF. The variable domain in full, completed from reference TRBV5-6 and TRBJ2-5, reads DAGVTQSPTHLIKTRGQQVTLRCSPKSGHDTVSWYQQALGQGPQFIFQYYEEEERQRGNFPDRFSGHQFPNYSSELNVNALLLGDSALYLCASSRLQETQYFGPGTRLLVL.

This sequence joins TRBV2 and TRBJ2-3; 14 positions agree with TRBD2. Germline loops: CDR1 SNHLY, CDR2 FYNNEI. V gave up 7 bases and J gave up 2 bases; unmatched junction bases: 5. This CDR3 region has 16 residues. DNA for the CDR3: TGTGCCAGCACCCCGGGACTAGCGGGAGCCACAGATACGCAGTATTTT. This codes for CASTPGLAGATDTQYF.

This clonotype was detected only a few times. The chain recombines TRBV5-1 with TRBJ2-1, with a weak D call TRBD1 (6 bases). This CDR3 contains 17 residues. Germline values: CDR1 SGHRS, CDR2 YFSETQ. The V gene lost 0 bases and the J gene lost 0 bases, with 13 bases spanning the gap. The CDR3 sequence is CASSLVAQGLSYNEQFF. As DNA, the CDR3 is TGCGCCAGCAGCTTGGTGGCACAGGGCCTCTCCTACAATGAGCAGTTCTTC.

This clonotype was counted ten times or more. The chain uses TRBV28 and TRBJ2-3; the match to TRBD2 covers 8 bases. The V gene end was trimmed by 3 bases and the J gene end by 2 bases; junction bases not matched to a gene: 4. The CDR3 covers 15 residues. Germline CDR1 reads MDHEN; CDR2 reads SYDVKM. CDR3 amino acids: CASSFAGGPTDTQYF. The DNA of the CDR3 is TGTGCCAGCAGTTTTGCGGGGGGTCCCACAGATACGCAGTATTTT.